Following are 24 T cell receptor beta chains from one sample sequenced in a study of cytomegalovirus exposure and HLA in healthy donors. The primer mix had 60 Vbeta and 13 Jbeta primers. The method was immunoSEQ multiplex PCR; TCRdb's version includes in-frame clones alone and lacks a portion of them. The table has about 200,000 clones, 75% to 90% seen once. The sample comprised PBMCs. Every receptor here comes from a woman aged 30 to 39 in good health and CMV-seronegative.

In nucleotides, the CDR3 is TGTGCCAGCAGTTACCTCCGGACAGGGAATGGCACTGAAGCTTTCTTT. This translates into CASSYLRTGNGTEAFF. The chain links TRBV6-5 to TRBJ1-1, with TRBD1 identical over 8 bases. Germline V gene sequence: CDR1 MNHEY, CDR2 SVGAGI. V lost 2 bases to trimming and J lost 4 bases; unmatched junction nucleotides: 9. The CDR3 consists of 16 residues.

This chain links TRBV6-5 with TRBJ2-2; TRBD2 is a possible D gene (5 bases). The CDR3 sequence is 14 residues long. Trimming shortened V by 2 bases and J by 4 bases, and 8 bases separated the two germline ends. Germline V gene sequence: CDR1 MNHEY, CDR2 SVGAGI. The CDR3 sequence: CASSYGAGTGELFF. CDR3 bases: TGTGCCAGCAGTTACGGCGCGGGCACCGGGGAGCTGTTTTTT.

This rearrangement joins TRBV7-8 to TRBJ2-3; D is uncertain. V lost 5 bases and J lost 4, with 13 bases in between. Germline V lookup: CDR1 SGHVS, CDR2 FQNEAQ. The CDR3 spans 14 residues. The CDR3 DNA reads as TGTGCCAGCAGCCAAAACTTAGGAGCAGATACGCAGTATTTT. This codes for CASSQNLGADTQYF.

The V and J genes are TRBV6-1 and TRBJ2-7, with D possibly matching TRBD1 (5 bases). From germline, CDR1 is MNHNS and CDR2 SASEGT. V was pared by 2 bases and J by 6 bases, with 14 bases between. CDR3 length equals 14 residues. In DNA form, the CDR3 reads TGTGCCAGCAGTGAATGGAAGGGGCGCACCGAGCAGTACTTC. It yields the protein CASSEWKGRTEQYF.

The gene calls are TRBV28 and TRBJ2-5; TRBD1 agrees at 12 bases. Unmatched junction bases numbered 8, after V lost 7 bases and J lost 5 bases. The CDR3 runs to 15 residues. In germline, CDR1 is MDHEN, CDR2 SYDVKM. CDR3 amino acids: CASTPGTGGLETQYF. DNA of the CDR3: TGTGCCAGCACGCCCGGGACAGGGGGCTTGGAGACCCAGTACTTC. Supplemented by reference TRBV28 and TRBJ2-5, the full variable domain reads DVKVTQSSRYLVKRTGEKVFLECVQDMDHENMFWYRQDPGLGLRLIYFSYDVKMKEKGDIPEGYSVSREKKERFSLILESASTNQTSMYLCASTPGTGGLETQYFGPGTRLLVL.

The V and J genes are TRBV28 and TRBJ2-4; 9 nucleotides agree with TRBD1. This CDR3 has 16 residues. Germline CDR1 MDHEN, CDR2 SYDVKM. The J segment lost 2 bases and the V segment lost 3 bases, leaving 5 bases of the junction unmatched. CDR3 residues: CASSFYRGQTKNIQYF. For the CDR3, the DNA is TGTGCCAGCAGTTTCTACAGGGGGCAAACCAAAAACATTCAGTACTTC. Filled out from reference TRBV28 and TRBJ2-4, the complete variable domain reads DVKVTQSSRYLVKRTGEKVFLECVQDMDHENMFWYRQDPGLGLRLIYFSYDVKMKEKGDIPEGYSVSREKKERFSLILESASTNQTSMYLCASSFYRGQTKNIQYFGAGTRLSVL.

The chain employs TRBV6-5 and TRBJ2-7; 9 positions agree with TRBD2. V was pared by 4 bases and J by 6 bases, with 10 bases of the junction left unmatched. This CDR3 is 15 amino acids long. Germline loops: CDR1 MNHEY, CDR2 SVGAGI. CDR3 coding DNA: TGTGCCAGCAGTTCACTGGGTAGCGGGAGCGGCGAGCAGTACTTC. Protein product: CASSSLGSGSGEQYF.

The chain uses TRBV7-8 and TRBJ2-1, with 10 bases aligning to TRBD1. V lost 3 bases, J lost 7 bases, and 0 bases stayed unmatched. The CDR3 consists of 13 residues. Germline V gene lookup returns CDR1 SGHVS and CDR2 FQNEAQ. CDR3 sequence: CASSLDRGNEQFF. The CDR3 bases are TGTGCCAGCAGCTTGGACAGGGGGAATGAGCAGTTCTTC.

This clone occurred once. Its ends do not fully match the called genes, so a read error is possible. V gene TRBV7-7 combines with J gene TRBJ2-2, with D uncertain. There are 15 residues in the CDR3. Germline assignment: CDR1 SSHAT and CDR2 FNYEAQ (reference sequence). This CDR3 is CASSPLSANTGELFF. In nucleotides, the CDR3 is TGTGCTAGCAGCCCCCTCTCGGCGAACACCGGGGAGCTGTTTTTT.

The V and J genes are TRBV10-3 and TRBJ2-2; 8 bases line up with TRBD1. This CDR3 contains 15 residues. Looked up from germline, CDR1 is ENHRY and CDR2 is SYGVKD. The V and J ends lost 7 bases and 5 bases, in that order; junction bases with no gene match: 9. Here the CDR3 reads CAIKPRQGRTGELFF. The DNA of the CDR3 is TGTGCCATCAAACCACGACAGGGGAGGACCGGGGAGCTGTTTTTT.

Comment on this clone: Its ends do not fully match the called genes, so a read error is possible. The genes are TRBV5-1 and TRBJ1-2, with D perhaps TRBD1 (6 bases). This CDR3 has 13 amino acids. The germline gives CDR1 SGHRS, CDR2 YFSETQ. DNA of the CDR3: TGCGCCAGCAGCGCAGGGGTTAACCATGGCTACACCTTC. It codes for CASSAGVNHGYTF.

CDR3 nucleotides: TGTGCCAGCAGTTTGGGCCATTCGAACACCATATATTTT. This translates into CASSLGHSNTIYF. The V gene is TRBV28, the J gene TRBJ1-3; D remains unclear. Trimming took off 3 bases at V and 7 bases at J, with 10 bases between the two ends. CDR1 is MDHEN, CDR2 SYDVKM, per germline. The CDR3 runs 13 residues.

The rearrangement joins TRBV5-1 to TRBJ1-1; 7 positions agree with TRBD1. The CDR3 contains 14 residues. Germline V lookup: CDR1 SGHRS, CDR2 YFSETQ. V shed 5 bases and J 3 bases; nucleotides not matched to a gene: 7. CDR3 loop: CASSSTGTDTEAFF. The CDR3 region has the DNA TGCGCCAGCAGTTCTACTGGGACAGACACTGAAGCTTTCTTT.

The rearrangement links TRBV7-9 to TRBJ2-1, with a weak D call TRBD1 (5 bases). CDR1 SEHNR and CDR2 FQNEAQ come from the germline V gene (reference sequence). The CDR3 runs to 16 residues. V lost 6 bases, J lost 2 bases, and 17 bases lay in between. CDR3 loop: CASSPTQGATYNEQFF. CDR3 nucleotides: TGTGCCAGCAGTCCCACGCAGGGTGCAACCTACAATGAGCAGTTCTTC.

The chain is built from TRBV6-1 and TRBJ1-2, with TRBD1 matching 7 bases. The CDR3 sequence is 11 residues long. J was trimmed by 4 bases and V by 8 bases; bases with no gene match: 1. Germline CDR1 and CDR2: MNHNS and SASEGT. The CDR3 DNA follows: TGTGCCAGCGGGACAGTCTATGGCTACACCTTC. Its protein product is CASGTVYGYTF.

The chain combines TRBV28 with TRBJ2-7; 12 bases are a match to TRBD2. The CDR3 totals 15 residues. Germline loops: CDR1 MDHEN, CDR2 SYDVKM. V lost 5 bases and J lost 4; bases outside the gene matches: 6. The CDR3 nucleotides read TGTGCCAGCAGTCCATCCCTAGCGGGGGGGTACGAGCAGTACTTC. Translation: CASSPSLAGGYEQYF.

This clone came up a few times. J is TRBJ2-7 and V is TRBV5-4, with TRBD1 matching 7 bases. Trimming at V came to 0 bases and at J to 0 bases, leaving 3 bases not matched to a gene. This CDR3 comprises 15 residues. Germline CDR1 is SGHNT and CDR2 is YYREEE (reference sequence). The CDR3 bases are TGTGCCAGCAGCTTGGCTGGACAGGACTCCTACGAGCAGTACTTC. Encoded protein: CASSLAGQDSYEQYF. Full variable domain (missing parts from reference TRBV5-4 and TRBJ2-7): ETGVTQSPTHLIKTRGQQVTLRCSSQSGHNTVSWYQQALGQGPQFIFQYYREEENGRGNFPPRFSGLQFPNYSSELNVNALELDDSALYLCASSLAGQDSYEQYFGPGTRLTVT.

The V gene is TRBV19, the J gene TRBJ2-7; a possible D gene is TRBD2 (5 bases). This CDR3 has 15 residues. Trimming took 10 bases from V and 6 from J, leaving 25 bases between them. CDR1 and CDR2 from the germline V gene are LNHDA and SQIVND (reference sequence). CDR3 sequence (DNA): TGTGCCACATCTCTGGACCTAGCCATGAGAGTCGAGCAGTACTTC. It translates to CATSLDLAMRVEQYF.

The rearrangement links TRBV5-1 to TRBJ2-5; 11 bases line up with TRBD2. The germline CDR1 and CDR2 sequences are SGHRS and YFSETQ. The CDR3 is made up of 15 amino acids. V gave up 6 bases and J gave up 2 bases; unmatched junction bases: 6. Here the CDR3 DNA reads TGCGCCAGCATTTCGAGACTAGCGGGGCAAGAGACCCAGTACTTC. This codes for CASISRLAGQETQYF. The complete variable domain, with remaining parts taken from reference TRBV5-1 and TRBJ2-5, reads KAGVTQTPRYLIKTRGQQVTLSCSPISGHRSVSWYQQTPGQGLQFLFEYFSETQRNKGNFPGRFSGRQFSNSRSEMNVSTLELGDSALYLCASISRLAGQETQYFGPGTRLLVL.

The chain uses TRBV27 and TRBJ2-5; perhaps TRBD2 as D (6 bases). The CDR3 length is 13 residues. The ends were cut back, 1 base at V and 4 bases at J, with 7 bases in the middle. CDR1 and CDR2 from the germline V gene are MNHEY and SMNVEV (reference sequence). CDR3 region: CASSLLGGETQYF. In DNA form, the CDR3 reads TGTGCCAGCAGTTTATTGGGGGGAGAGACCCAGTACTTC.

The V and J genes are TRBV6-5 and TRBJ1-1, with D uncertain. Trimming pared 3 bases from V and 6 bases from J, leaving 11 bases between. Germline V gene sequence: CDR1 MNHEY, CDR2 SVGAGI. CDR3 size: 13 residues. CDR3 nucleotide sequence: TGTGCCAGCAGTTATAACATGGGAGCTGAAGCTTTCTTT. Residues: CASSYNMGAEAFF.

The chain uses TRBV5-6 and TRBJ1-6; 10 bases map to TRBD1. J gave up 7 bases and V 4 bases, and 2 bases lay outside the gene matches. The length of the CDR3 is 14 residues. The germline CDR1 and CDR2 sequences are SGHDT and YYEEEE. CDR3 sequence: CASSRDRGNSPLHF. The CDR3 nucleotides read TGTGCCAGCAGCCGGGACAGGGGAAATTCACCCCTCCACTTT.

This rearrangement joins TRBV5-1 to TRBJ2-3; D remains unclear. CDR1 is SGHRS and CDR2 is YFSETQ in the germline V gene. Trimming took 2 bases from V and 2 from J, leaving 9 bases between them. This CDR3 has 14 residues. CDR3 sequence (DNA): TGCGCCAGCAGCTTTTCACAGCTCACAGATACGCAGTATTTT. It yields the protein CASSFSQLTDTQYF.

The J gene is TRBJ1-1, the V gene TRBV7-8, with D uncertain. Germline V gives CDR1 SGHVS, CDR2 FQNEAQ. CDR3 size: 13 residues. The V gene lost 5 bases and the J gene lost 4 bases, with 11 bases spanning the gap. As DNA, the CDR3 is TGTGCCAGCAGCCCTATCTCGGGCACTGAAGCTTTCTTT. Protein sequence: CASSPISGTEAFF.